This paragraph reports one T cell receptor beta chain. This specimen comes from a study of blood T cell repertoires in COVID-19. Study-wide background: PBMCs, B-cell-depleted T cells, or T cells were the source of the cDNA or gDNA that made up the material.

The protocol was immunoSEQ multiplex PCR, while the TCRdb copy is restricted to in-frame clones and leaves out a portion. The sample yields roughly 250,000 clones, approximately 85% seen once. Recruits, aged about 18 to 95 years, lived in 25 or so US areas. The CDR3 is 13 residues long. Germline V CDR1 and CDR2: SGHTA, FQGNSA. Losses at the gene ends were 6 bases for V and 8 bases for J; bases not matched to a gene: 8. This receptor was obtained from a woman aged 30 to 39 who had recovered from COVID-19. The sample consisted of PBMCs or T cells enriched from blood (not recorded which). The chain is built from TRBV7-2 and TRBJ1-2; 8 bases are shared with TRBD1. CDR3 DNA sequence: TGTGCCAGCAGGAGAGGGACAGGTGGCGGCTACACCTTC. Amino acids: CASRRGTGGGYTF.